This is a list of T cell receptor beta chains from one sample in a study of neoadjuvant anti-PD-1 for oral cavity cancer. Clones were sequenced by immunoSEQ multiplex PCR, and TCRdb holds only the in-frame ones, with some missing. The sample consists of more than 25,000 clones, about 80% of them appearing once. Sequenced here: PBMCs, sampled after nivolumab (anti-PD-1) treatment. The receptor source for this set is a person between 40 and 85 years old with oral cavity squamous cell carcinoma. CDR3s include the opening cysteine and the closing phenylalanine or tryptophan. Each record gives: J gene, clone size, D gene, V gene, CDR3 DNA, CDR3 protein. A D gene is named only where the DNA matches it firmly. Size is stated for part of the rows, as once, few or many counts, or as a class when the clone is expanded.

TRBJ1-1 | NA | TRBD1 | TRBV11-2 | TGTGCCAGCAGCTTAGACTTTTGGGGACAGAGGAACACTGAAGCTTTCTTT | CASSLDFWGQRNTEAFF
TRBJ1-1 | NA | NA | TRBV13 | TGTGCCAGCAGCTTAGAGGGAAGGGCTGAGAACACTGAAGCTTTCTTT | CASSLEGRAENTEAFF
TRBJ2-2 | NA | NA | TRBV5-6 | TGTGCCAGCAGCTGGACAGCAGCCACCGGGGAGCTGTTTTTT | CASSWTAATGELFF
TRBJ2-7 | NA | TRBD1 | TRBV28 | TGTGCCAGCAGCACACAGGGGATCGACGAGCAGTACTTC | CASSTQGIDEQYF
TRBJ1-5 | NA | NA | TRBV7-2 | TGTGCCAGCAGCTTTCGGGGCAATCAGCCCCAGCATTTT | CASSFRGNQPQHF
TRBJ2-1 | NA | TRBD1 | TRBV6-4 | TGTGCCAGCAGTCGGACAGGGTACAATGAGCAGTTCTTC | CASSRTGYNEQFF
TRBJ1-4 | NA | TRBD1 | TRBV4-3 | TGCGCCAGCAGCCAAGTAGGGGGCGCCGAAAAACTGTTTTTT | CASSQVGGAEKLFF
TRBJ1-2 | few | NA | TRBV7-6 | TGTGCCAGCAGCTTAGGGGCAGGAAAAGGCGGCTACACCTTC | CASSLGAGKGGYTF
TRBJ2-3 | once | TRBD1 | TRBV11-2 | TGTGCCAGCAGCTTGAGGAGGACAGGGTTTATCTTTACAGATACGCAGTATTTT | CASSLRRTGFIFTDTQYF
TRBJ2-7 | NA | TRBD2 | TRBV13 | TGTGCCAGCAGCCTCGGTGTAGCGGGCCGCTCCTACGAGCAGTACTTC | CASSLGVAGRSYEQYF
TRBJ2-3 | NA | TRBD2 | TRBV7-8 | TGTGCCAGCAGCCCCTATCGATTGACTAGCGGAAACACAGATACGCAGTATTTT | CASSPYRLTSGNTDTQYF
TRBJ2-1 | NA | NA | TRBV10-3 | TGTGCCATCAGTGAGTACGGAATTCGCAATGAGCAGTTCTTC | CAISEYGIRNEQFF
TRBJ2-1 | once | TRBD2 | TRBV10-2 | TGCGCCAGCAGCGACACCCTGACCGGGACTAGCGGGGCTCGAACAACCTACAATGAGCAGTTCTTC | CASSDTLTGTSGARTTYNEQFF
TRBJ2-1 | NA | TRBD2 | TRBV7-2 | TGTGCCAGCAGCTTAGTGGCGCGGGGGGCAAACAATGAGCAGTTCTTC | CASSLVARGANNEQFF
TRBJ2-1 | once | NA | TRBV29-1 | TGCAGCGTCGAAGACAGAGCATCCAATGAGCAGTTCTTC | CSVEDRASNEQFF
TRBJ1-5 | NA | NA | TRBV6-6 | TGTGCCAGCAGTTACACCGGGGGGGGTGGCAATCAGCCCCAGCATTTT | CASSYTGGGGNQPQHF
TRBJ2-2 | NA | NA | TRBV6-1 | TGTGCCAGCGGTGATTCGGAGGTCCCCGGGGAGCTGTTTTTT | CASGDSEVPGELFF
TRBJ2-3 | NA | NA | TRBV27 | TGTGCCAGCAAGACTAGCACAGATACGCAGTATTTT | CASKTSTDTQYF
TRBJ2-1 | NA | TRBD1 | TRBV5-1 | TGCGCCAGCAGCTCCGGGACAGGGGGGTGGGATGAGCAGTTCTTC | CASSSGTGGWDEQFF
TRBJ1-6 | few | NA | TRBV11-2 | TGTGCCAGCAGCTTAGACGGGGTACGATCCTATAATTCACCCCTCCACTTT | CASSLDGVRSYNSPLHF
TRBJ1-4 | NA | NA | TRBV7-9 | TGTGCCAGCAGCTTAAGGCAGGGGTTAGAAGAAAAACTGTTTTTT | CASSLRQGLEEKLFF
TRBJ2-7 | NA | NA | TRBV7-6 | TGTGCCAGCAGCTTACGGGGGCCGGACGAGCAGTACTTC | CASSLRGPDEQYF
TRBJ1-2 | NA | NA | TRBV5-6 | TGTGCCAGCAGCTTGGCGACCCGCCAGGGTAATGGCTACACCTTC | CASSLATRQGNGYTF
TRBJ1-2 | NA | TRBD1 | TRBV6-6 | TGTGCCAGCAGTTGGACGACAGGGACGTTTGGCTACACCTTC | CASSWTTGTFGYTF
TRBJ1-5 | NA | TRBD1 | TRBV2 | TGTGCCAGCAGAGCCGGGACAGGGGTCGCGCCCCAGCATTTT | CASRAGTGVAPQHF
TRBJ1-1 | few | NA | TRBV19 | TGTGCCAGTAGCGGACAGCTGAACACTGAAGCTTTCTTT | CASSGQLNTEAFF